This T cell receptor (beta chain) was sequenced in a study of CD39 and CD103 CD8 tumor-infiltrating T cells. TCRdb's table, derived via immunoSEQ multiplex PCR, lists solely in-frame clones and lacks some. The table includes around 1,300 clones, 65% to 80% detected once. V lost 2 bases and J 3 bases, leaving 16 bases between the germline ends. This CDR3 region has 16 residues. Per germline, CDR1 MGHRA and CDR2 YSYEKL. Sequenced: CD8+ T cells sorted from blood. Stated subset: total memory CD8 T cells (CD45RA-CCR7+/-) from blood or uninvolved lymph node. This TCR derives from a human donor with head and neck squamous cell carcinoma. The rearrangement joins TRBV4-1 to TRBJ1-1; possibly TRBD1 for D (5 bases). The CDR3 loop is CASSQTPGRRDTEAFF. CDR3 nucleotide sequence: TGCGCCAGCAGCCAAACTCCAGGGCGAAGGGACACTGAAGCTTTCTTT.